This TCR beta chain appears in the sequencing data of a study of cytomegalovirus exposure and HLA in healthy donors. Study background: Early released data comprised around 80 million unique TCRs from HLA-typed donors. There were 350 to 400 genotyped donors. Of these, 81% fell in the genetic ancestry cluster associated with self-reported Caucasian donors. Study outcomes and limitations: Later analysis identified 15,000 to 20,000 TCR beta sequences associated with HLA alleles, using a false discovery rate threshold of 0.05.

The CDR3 has 16 residues. Germline V gene lookup returns CDR1 SGHRS and CDR2 YFSETQ. V was pared by 1 base and J by 1 base, with 7 bases of the junction left unmatched. Concerning this clone itself: Its target is not known.

Primers included in the PCR were 60 Vbeta and 13 Jbeta primers. Repertoires were generated with immunoSEQ multiplex PCR, while TCRdb's copy carries only in-frame clones and drops some. Found here are about 260,000 clones, 80% to 90% of them singletons; the top ten hold roughly 2%. Sequenced: PBMCs. The V gene is TRBV5-1, the J gene TRBJ1-2, with 7 bases aligning to TRBD1. The origin of this receptor is a woman aged 40 to 55 in good health and CMV-seropositive. CDR3 in DNA: TGCGCCAGCAGCTTGAGCTCGGGACAGCTTAACTATGGCTACACCTTC. Protein sequence: CASSLSSGQLNYGYTF.